The entry below gives a single T cell receptor beta chain sequence along with its context. The antigen remains undetermined. This sample was included in a study of T cells expressing NK-cell markers. Study overall: Most of the eight sequenced donors tested HCMV-seropositive; one tested seronegative. Findings of the study overall: A few donors likewise had their CD3+CD56-NKG2C+ fraction led by these clonotypes.

Per germline, CDR1 MNHNS and CDR2 SASEGT. The CDR3 runs to 16 residues. TCRdb reanalyzed the 5' RACE reads, giving one entry per CDR3 protein sequence and no DNA. The repertoire table contains 500,000 to 700,000 distinct CDR3 sequences. This chain connects TRBV6-1 to TRBJ2-6; the TCRdb D gene call, TRBD1, has no DNA to confirm it. Sequenced: blood T cells: a sorted CD56 or NKG2C T cell subset, CD4+ or CD8+ T cells, or bulk PBMC T cells (not recorded which). This sequence was found in a young man in good health. The CDR3 loop reads CASSEIGGSGANVLTF.